This T cell receptor (beta chain) was sequenced for a study of memory CD4+ T cells and cytomegalovirus serostatus. The sort gate was single viable CD3+CD4+CD8-CD45RO+ cells for memory CD4+ T cells. Data came from immunoSEQ multiplex PCR; TCRdb stores just in-frame clones and leaves some out. The data show approximately 52,000 clones, 75% to 85% seen once. The CDR3 is 12 amino acids. The germline V and J ends were trimmed by 8 bases and 4 bases, with 11 bases remaining between them. The germline CDR1 and CDR2 sequences are SNHLY and FYNNEI. This chain joins TRBV2 and TRBJ1-2, with no clear D. This receptor was taken from an adult in good health and CMV-seronegative. Material: memory CD4+ T cells from blood. CDR3 amino acids: CASGQRFYGYTF. The DNA of the CDR3 is TGTGCCAGCGGGCAACGATTCTATGGCTACACCTTC.